These 4 T cell receptor beta chains originate from one sample sequenced in a study of monozygotic twins with inflammatory bowel disease. TCRdb re-called the 5' RACE reads and shows each CDR3 protein once, DNA omitted. Its clone listing holds some 330,000 distinct CDR3 sequences. The material sequenced was blood. These receptors all stem from a human donor with ulcerative colitis or Crohn's disease, or a healthy co-twin of an affected twin (not recorded which).

The V and J genes are TRBV5-1 and TRBJ1-6. The CDR3 runs 16 residues. Germline V CDR1 and CDR2: SGHRS, YFSETQ. CDR3 sequence: CASSLRTAINNSPLHF.

V and J are TRBV20-1 and TRBJ2-3; without DNA, the TCRdb call of TRBD1 cannot be checked. The CDR3 has 17 residues. Germline V gene data show CDR1 as DFQATT and CDR2 as SNEGSKA (reference sequence). CDR3 protein: CSARYGWAEGGTDTQYF.

V is TRBV5-5 and J is TRBJ1-4; the TCRdb call, TRBD1, lacks DNA for checking. The CDR3 is 14 amino acids. The germline V gene encodes CDR1 SGHKS and CDR2 YYEKEE (reference sequence). CDR3 amino acids: CASSLEGLKKKLFF.

V and J are TRBV7-9 and TRBJ2-1. The CDR3 has 15 residues. Per germline, CDR1 SEHNR and CDR2 FQNEAQ (reference sequence). CDR3 amino acids: CASSLGLGSTDEQFF.